Sequencing of this TCR beta chain was carried out in a study of beta chain features in type 1 diabetes. Findings and caveats of the study: The study found moderately but significantly shorter TCRB CDR3s in all four CD4+ subsets of Type 1 diabetes patients.

Isolated RNA was reverse transcribed in full, so expressed TCRB transcripts were sequenced. Using immunoSEQ multiplex PCR, the repertoire was profiled, and TCRdb retains in-frame clones only, with some absent. The sample includes about 340,000 clones, 13% of them seen just once. In its sample, this clone was seen a few times. What it binds is not known. V lost 1 base and J 2 bases, leaving 14 bases between the germline ends. CDR3 length: 16 residues. Germline assignment: CDR1 SEHNR and CDR2 FQNEAQ (reference sequence). The receptor's source is a woman between 18 and 30 years old with type 1 diabetes. Input material: naive CD4+ T cells from blood. This chain joins TRBV7-9 and TRBJ2-5, with D uncertain. CDR3 in amino acids: CASSLDRASNQETQYF. The CDR3 bases are TGTGCCAGCAGCTTAGATCGAGCTAGTAATCAAGAGACCCAGTACTTC. Full variable domain (outside the CDR3, taken from reference TRBV7-9 and TRBJ2-5): DTGVSQNPRHKITKRGQNVTFRCDPISEHNRLYWYRQTLGQGPEFLTYFQNEAQLEKSRLLSDRFSAERPKGSFSTLEIQRTEQGDSAMYLCASSLDRASNQETQYFGPGTRLLVL.